This T cell receptor (beta chain) was observed in a study of blood T cell repertoires in COVID-19. The wider study: Material from acute and convalescent COVID-19 was sourced from the United States, Italy and Spain. In each case, the material was cDNA or gDNA derived from T cells, B-cell-depleted T cells, or PBMCs.

Germline lookup yields CDR1 SGHTA and CDR2 FQGNSA. CDR3 length equals 16 residues. V shed 1 base and J shed 2 bases, with 12 bases lying between them. How the authors handled the data: It was from reference gene primer amplification that nucleated cell counts were estimated. Data came from immunoSEQ multiplex PCR; TCRdb stores just in-frame clones and leaves some out. Clone size and V and J calls were adopted from that table, with D and trimming inferred from the DNA. The sample contains about 70,000 clones, roughly four fifths of which appear only once. This chain joins TRBV7-2 and TRBJ2-1; D is ambiguous. Sequenced: peripheral blood. This TCR came from a woman over 75 with active or convalescent COVID-19. CDR3 sequence (DNA): TGTGCCAGCAGCTTAGTCGTTAGCTTCCCCTACAATGAGCAGTTCTTC. It specifies CASSLVVSFPYNEQFF. Filled out from reference TRBV7-2 and TRBJ2-1, the complete variable domain reads GAGVSQSPSNKVTEKGKDVELRCDPISGHTALYWYRQSLGQGLEFLIYFQGNSAPDKSGLPSDRFSAERTGGSVSTLTIQRTQQEDSAVYLCASSLVVSFPYNEQFFGPGTRLTVL.